Following are 32 T cell receptor beta chains from one sample sequenced in a study of CD8+CD57+ T cells in acquired aplastic anemia. Their target antigens are unknown. Broader study findings: The diversity of CD8+CD57+ cells in patients was lower than that of total CD4+ and CD8+ pools.

Researchers used genomic DNA as the template to profile TCR beta VDJ and CDR3. TCRdb redid the calling of the reads with MiXCR, one entry per CDR3 protein. The sample yields more than 15,000 distinct CDR3 sequences, 37% seen once. In patients chosen for sequencing, flow cytometry had shown CD8+CD57+ cell expansion. The sample comprised CD8+CD57+ T cells sorted from PBMCs. Subset reported: bead-enriched CD8+CD57+ effector memory T cells from SAA patients. The receptors were sampled from a human donor with aplastic anemia.

The chain links TRBV12-3 or TRBV12-4 to TRBJ2-5; TRBD1 is a possible D gene (6 bases). The CDR3 covers 14 residues. V lost 3 bases to trimming and J lost 1 base, with 9 bases between them. CDR3 loop: CASSLGAIQETQYF. DNA of the CDR3: TGTGCCAGCAGTTTGGGGGCGATCCAAGAGACCCAGTACTTC.

This clonotype was found many times. The CDR3 is CASSPRTGGREKLFF. CDR3 sequence (DNA): TGTGCCAGCAGTCCCAGGACAGGGGGGAGAGAAAAACTGTTTTTT. The chain joins TRBV28 to TRBJ1-4; 10 bases are shared with TRBD1. The CDR3 runs 15 residues. Losses at the gene ends were 5 bases for V and 8 bases for J; bases not matched to a gene: 8. Per germline, CDR1 MDHEN and CDR2 SYDVKM. Looking up the rest from reference TRBV28 and TRBJ1-4 gives the full variable domain: DVKVTQSSRYLVKRTGEKVFLECVQDMDHENMFWYRQDPGLGLRLIYFSYDVKMKEKGDIPEGYSVSREKKERFSLILESASTNQTSMYLCASSPRTGGREKLFFGSGTQLSVL.

To note about this clonotype: A junction end diverges from the germline sequence, so it may reflect a read error. This chain links TRBV5-1 with TRBJ2-5, with D possibly TRBD2 on 5 matching bases. This CDR3 is 16 amino acids long. Germline loops: CDR1 SGHRS, CDR2 YFSETQ. This chain's CDR3 is CASSSERTLRQETQYF. Here the CDR3 DNA reads TGTGCCAGCAGCTCCGAGCGGACCCTCCGGCAAGAGACCCAGTACTTC.

V gene TRBV20-1 combines with J gene TRBJ2-1; 7 bases map to TRBD2. With 5 bases clipped from V and 5 bases from J, the junction kept 21 bases outside the gene matches. Germline CDR1 and CDR2: DFQATT and SNEGSKA (reference sequence). The CDR3 is 18 residues long. The CDR3 spells CSALPPSGTPRAHNEQFF. Written as DNA, the CDR3 is TGCAGTGCTCTCCCCCCTAGCGGCACCCCTCGGGCCCACAATGAGCAGTTCTTC.

In this sample, this clonotype turned up many times. The chain employs TRBV5-6 and TRBJ2-3; D is uncertain. Germline loops: CDR1 SGHDT, CDR2 YYEEEE. This CDR3 is 13 amino acids long. Trimming took 1 base from V and 2 from J, leaving 5 bases between them. CDR3 residues: CASSLINTDTQYF. CDR3 coding DNA: TGTGCCAGCAGCTTGATAAACACAGATACGCAGTATTTT.

The V gene is TRBV20-1, the J gene TRBJ1-4; maybe TRBD1 (6 bases). The CDR3 sequence is 14 residues long. Trimming left V 0 bases short and J 8 bases short, with 13 bases between. Germline V gene sequence: CDR1 DFQATT, CDR2 SNEGSKA (reference sequence). The CDR3 sequence: CSARDNRVTEKLFF. The CDR3 DNA sequence: TGCAGTGCTAGAGATAACAGGGTGACCGAAAAACTGTTTTTT.

J is TRBJ2-2 and V is TRBV19, with TRBD2 matching 10 bases. After removal of 8 bases from V and 11 bases from J, the junction contained 14 bases not matched to a gene. The CDR3 totals 15 residues. The germline V gene has CDR1 LNHDA and CDR2 SQIVND (reference sequence). This CDR3 reads CASFSRLAGVGELFF. The CDR3 region has the DNA TGTGCCAGTTTCTCCCGACTAGCGGGCGTAGGTGAGCTGTTTTTT.

CDR3 protein: CSARDARRGVFNYGYTF. The CDR3 DNA sequence: TGCAGTGCTAGAGACGCGCGGCGTGGGGTTTTTAACTATGGCTACACCTTC. This chain joins TRBV20-1 and TRBJ1-2; the D is unclear. This CDR3 contains 17 residues. Trimming removed 0 bases at V and 1 base at J, with 18 bases between. CDR1 and CDR2 from the germline V gene are DFQATT and SNEGSKA (reference sequence).

This sequence joins TRBV5-6 and TRBJ2-1; weak D call: TRBD1 (6 bases). The germline V gene has CDR1 SGHDT and CDR2 YYEEEE. CDR3 length: 18 residues. Trimming left V 1 base short and J 7 bases short, with 24 bases between. The CDR3 reads CASSLNGRGLRTVNEQFF. The CDR3 DNA sequence: TGTGCCAGCAGCTTGAACGGCAGGGGTCTTCGCACAGTAAATGAGCAGTTCTTC.

This rearrangement joins TRBV7-6 to TRBJ2-7; tentatively, D is TRBD2 (6 bases). CDR3 size: 14 residues. The germline gives CDR1 SGHVS, CDR2 FNYEAQ. Trimming pared 3 bases from V and 2 bases from J, leaving 11 bases between. The CDR3 DNA reads as TGTGCCAGCAGCTTGGGGGGAAGTACCTACGAGCAGTACTTC. It encodes CASSLGGSTYEQYF.

This clonotype was counted many times. The chain uses TRBV13 and TRBJ2-3; D assignment may be TRBD1 or TRBD2 (6 bases each). V lost 4 bases, J lost 11 bases, and 13 bases lay in between. Germline V gives CDR1 PRHDT, CDR2 FYEKMQ (reference sequence). The CDR3 spans 12 residues. CDR3: CASSWGARGQYF. The DNA of the CDR3 is TGTGCCAGCAGCTGGGGGGCTAGAGGGCAGTATTTT.

The chain couples TRBV15 to TRBJ2-1; 10 bases are a match to TRBD1. The V gene's germline CDR1 is LNHNV and CDR2 YYDKDF (reference sequence). After removal of 3 bases from V and 10 bases from J, the junction contained 9 bases not matched to a gene. CDR3 size: 15 residues. CDR3 amino acids: CATSSPGQGFHEQFF. The CDR3 bases are TGTGCCACCAGCAGCCCGGGACAGGGGTTCCACGAGCAGTTCTTC.

Ten or more counts support this clonotype. This chain links TRBV3-1 with TRBJ2-7; TRBD1 matches 10 bases. V gave up 0 bases and J gave up 6 bases; unmatched junction bases: 8. Germline V gives CDR1 LGHDT, CDR2 YNNKEL (reference sequence). The CDR3 is 16 amino acids. The CDR3 reads CASSQDLPGTGVEQYF. CDR3 sequence (DNA): TGTGCCAGCAGCCAAGACTTACCGGGGACAGGGGTCGAGCAGTACTTC.

This clonotype was seen at least ten times. The chain uses TRBV30 and TRBJ1-1; D is ambiguous. Germline assignment: CDR1 GTSNPN and CDR2 SVGIG (reference sequence). The CDR3 is made up of 11 amino acids. Trimming left V 2 bases short and J 0 bases short, with 1 base between. The CDR3 protein is CAWSLNTEAFF. The CDR3 nucleotides read TGTGCCTGGAGTTTGAACACTGAAGCTTTCTTT. The whole variable domain, filled in from reference TRBV30 and TRBJ1-1, reads SQTIHQWPATLVQPVGSPLSLECTVEGTSNPNLYWYRQAAGRGLQLLFYSVGIGQISSEVPQNLSASRPQDRQFILSSKKLLLSDSGFYLCAWSLNTEAFFGQGTRLTVV.

The chain has TRBV15 and TRBJ2-1; perhaps TRBD2 as D (6 bases). In germline, CDR1 is LNHNV, CDR2 YYDKDF (reference sequence). The germline V and J ends were trimmed by 3 bases and 3 bases, with 15 bases remaining between them. The CDR3 consists of 16 residues. The CDR3 sequence is CATSSLAGSYYNEQFF. Here the CDR3 DNA reads TGTGCCACCAGCAGCCTCGCCGGGAGTTACTACAATGAGCAGTTCTTC.

The V and J genes are TRBV5-6 and TRBJ2-3, with D perhaps TRBD1 or TRBD2 (5 bases each). Germline CDR1 SGHDT, CDR2 YYEEEE. The CDR3 covers 14 residues. Between the trimmed V and J ends, which lost 0 bases and 0 bases, there was a span of 5 bases. The CDR3 protein is CASSLGGSTDTQYF. In DNA form, the CDR3 reads TGTGCCAGCAGCTTGGGGGGGAGCACAGATACGCAGTATTTT.

The chain is built from TRBV25-1 and TRBJ1-1; D might be TRBD1 (6 bases). The V gene lost 6 bases and the J gene lost 1 base, with 12 bases spanning the gap. The CDR3 has 14 amino acids. Germline V gene data show CDR1 as MGHDK and CDR2 as SYGVNS. The CDR3 region is CASSLTGTNTEAFF. CDR3 DNA: TGTGCCAGCAGCCTGACAGGAACGAACACTGAAGCTTTCTTT. The full variable domain, with the rest looked up from reference TRBV25-1 and TRBJ1-1, is EADIYQTPRYLVIGTGKKITLECSQTMGHDKMYWYQQDPGMELHLIHYSYGVNSTEKGDLSSESTVSRIRTEHFPLTLESARPSHTSQYLCASSLTGTNTEAFFGQGTRLTVV.

This clonotype has only a few counts. The chain employs TRBV12-3 or TRBV12-4 and TRBJ1-5; D not certain. V lost 7 bases to trimming and J lost 0 bases, with 10 bases between them. The CDR3 is made up of 14 amino acids. The DNA for the CDR3 is TGTGCCAGCACCGAGGGATATAGCAATCAGCCCCAGCATTTT. Residues: CASTEGYSNQPQHF.

This rearrangement joins TRBV6-5 to TRBJ2-1; 10 bases fit TRBD1. The CDR3 spans 15 residues. Germline V gene lookup returns CDR1 MNHEY and CDR2 SVGAGI. Trimming cost V 0 bases and J 10 bases; bases outside gene matches: 6. The CDR3 spells CASSYSPDRGGEQFF. For the CDR3, the DNA is TGTGCCAGCAGTTACTCGCCGGACAGGGGGGGGGAGCAGTTCTTC.

V and J are TRBV13 and TRBJ1-2, with TRBD1 matching over 7 bases. Trimming took 7 bases from V and 2 from J; bases not matched to a gene: 7. The CDR3 totals 14 residues. The germline CDR1 and CDR2 sequences are PRHDT and FYEKMQ (reference sequence). This CDR3 reads CASITSQGNYGYTF. The CDR3 region has the DNA TGTGCCAGCATAACTTCACAGGGGAACTATGGCTACACCTTC.

The rearrangement uses TRBV6-1 and TRBJ2-2; TRBD2 might be the D (6 bases). Per germline, CDR1 MNHNS and CDR2 SASEGT. The germline V and J ends were trimmed by 8 bases and 3 bases, with 13 bases remaining between them. CDR3 length equals 14 residues. CDR3 residues: CASASGLDTGELFF. The DNA for the CDR3 is TGTGCCAGCGCAAGCGGGTTGGACACCGGGGAGCTGTTTTTT.

This chain uses TRBV7-9 with TRBJ1-1, with D perhaps matching TRBD1 (6 bases). Between the trimmed V and J ends, which lost 0 bases and 4 bases, there was a span of 9 bases. This CDR3 has 14 residues. Germline loops: CDR1 SEHNR, CDR2 FQNEAQ (reference sequence). This chain's CDR3 is CASSLAQGSTEAFF. The CDR3 DNA sequence: TGTGCCAGCAGCTTAGCGCAGGGGAGCACTGAAGCTTTCTTT.

Many counts were recorded for this clonotype. This chain connects TRBV4-1 to TRBJ1-2, with 7 bases identical to TRBD1. CDR3 length: 15 residues. V was clipped by 0 bases and J by 6 bases; unmatched bases: 7. Per the germline V gene, CDR1 is MGHRA and CDR2 is YSYEKL. The CDR3 DNA follows: TGCGCCAGCAGCCAAGATCCTGACAGGGTGGATGGCTACACCTTC. Translating gives CASSQDPDRVDGYTF.

The J gene is TRBJ1-1, the V gene TRBV5-6; D remains ambiguous. Looked up from germline, CDR1 is SGHDT and CDR2 is YYEEEE. CDR3 length: 12 residues. The CDR3 loop is CTGSFGNLEAFF. The CDR3 coding sequence is TGTACCGGCAGCTTCGGGAACCTAGAAGCTTTCTTT.

Turning to this clonotype: Since a much larger clone is just one base distant, this may be a read error. V usage is TRBV9 and J usage is TRBJ2-2; D remains unclear. Germline V gene lookup returns CDR1 SGDLS and CDR2 YYNGEE. V lost 4 bases to trimming and J lost 4 bases, with 2 bases between them. This CDR3 has 11 residues. This CDR3 reads CASSFTGELFF. The DNA of the CDR3 is TGTGCCAGCAGCTTCACCGGGGAGCTGTTTTTT.

A few counts support this clonotype. The CDR3 is CASSQLTGRPYF. The CDR3 nucleotides are TGTGCCAGCAGCCAACTAACGGGGAGGCCATACTTC. The chain employs TRBV3-1 and TRBJ2-7; D may be TRBD2 (6 bases). The CDR3 extends over 12 amino acids. Trimming took 2 bases from V and 13 from J, leaving 15 bases between them. Germline V lookup: CDR1 LGHDT, CDR2 YNNKEL (reference sequence).

This clonotype showed up many times. This chain connects TRBV2 to TRBJ2-3, with a weak D call TRBD1 (6 bases). CDR3 length: 18 amino acids. Deletions cut 0 bases from V and 1 base from J, with 17 bases between. Germline CDR1 and CDR2: SNHLY and FYNNEI. CDR3 loop: CASSEAGIGTKRTDTQYF. The CDR3 region has the DNA TGTGCCAGCAGTGAAGCGGGTATAGGGACAAAACGCACAGATACGCAGTATTTT.

J is TRBJ1-2 and V is TRBV12-3 or TRBV12-4, with a tentative D call TRBD1 (5 bases). V gave up 3 bases and J gave up 6 bases, with 11 bases separating them. CDR3 length: 13 residues. The CDR3 nucleotides are TGTGCCAGCAGTTTGGCGGGGGACGATGGCTACACCTTC. Translation gives CASSLAGDDGYTF.

Only a few counts were recorded for this clonotype. CDR3 bases: TGCGCCAGCAGTGAACTGCGACAGGGCGCCGGGGAGCTGTTTTTT. It codes for CASSELRQGAGELFF. The chain carries TRBV10-1 and TRBJ2-2; 7 bases fit TRBD1. Trimming took 3 bases from V and 6 from J; bases not matched to a gene: 7. Germline CDR1 and CDR2: WNHNN and SYGVQD (reference sequence). The CDR3 spans 15 residues.

On this clonotype: The junction departs from the called germline gene at one end, perhaps through a read error. The chain has TRBV2 and TRBJ2-7; 10 nucleotides align to TRBD1. The germline gives CDR1 SNHLY, CDR2 FYNNEI. The CDR3 covers 12 residues. The CDR3 DNA follows: TGTGCCACCGGGACAGGGGCCTACGAGCAGTACTTT. The encoded protein is CATGTGAYEQYF.

The chain combines TRBV7-8 with TRBJ2-7; D is ambiguous. CDR3 size: 13 residues. Germline V gene data show CDR1 as SGHVS and CDR2 as FQNEAQ. The V end lost 5 bases, the J end lost 3 bases, and 11 bases lay between the germline ends. The CDR3 loop reads CASSLGPNYEQYF. CDR3 in DNA: TGTGCCAGCAGCCTGGGTCCGAACTACGAGCAGTACTTC. The complete variable domain, with remaining parts taken from reference TRBV7-8 and TRBJ2-7, reads GAGVSQSPRYKVAKRGQDVALRCDPISGHVSLFWYQQALGQGPEFLTYFQNEAQLDKSGLPSDRFFAERPEGSVSTLKIQRTQQEDSAVYLCASSLGPNYEQYFGPGTRLTVT.

V is TRBV10-3 and J is TRBJ2-1; TRBD2 matches at 9 bases. The J segment lost 5 bases and the V segment lost 7 bases, leaving 6 bases of the junction unmatched. The CDR3 contains 14 residues. The germline V gene has CDR1 ENHRY and CDR2 SYGVKD. CDR3 in amino acids: CAIKSLAGNNEQFF. The DNA of the CDR3 is TGTGCCATCAAATCCCTAGCGGGGAACAATGAGCAGTTCTTC.